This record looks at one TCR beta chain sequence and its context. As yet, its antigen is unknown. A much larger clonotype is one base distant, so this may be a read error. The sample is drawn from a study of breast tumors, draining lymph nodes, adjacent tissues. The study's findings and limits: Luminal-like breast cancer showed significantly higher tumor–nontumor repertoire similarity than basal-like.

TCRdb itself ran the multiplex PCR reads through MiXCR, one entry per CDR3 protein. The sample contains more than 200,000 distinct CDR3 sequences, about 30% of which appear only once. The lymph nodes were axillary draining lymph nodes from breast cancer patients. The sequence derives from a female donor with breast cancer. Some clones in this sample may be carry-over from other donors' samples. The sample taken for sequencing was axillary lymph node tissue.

CDR3 in amino acids: CASSFKLAGANTQYF. DNA of the CDR3: TGTGCCAGCAGTTTTAAACTAGCGGGAGCCAATACGCAGTATTTT. This chain joins TRBV7-9 and TRBJ2-3; 11 bases are a match to TRBD2. There are 15 residues in the CDR3. The germline gives CDR1 SEHNR, CDR2 FQNEAQ (reference sequence). After removal of 6 bases from V and 7 bases from J, the junction contained 9 bases not matched to a gene.